These 17 T cell receptor beta chains originate from one sample sequenced in a study of blood T cell repertoires in COVID-19. Libraries were prepared by immunoSEQ multiplex PCR; TCRdb keeps only in-frame clonotypes and omits some of them. The table records fewer than 150,000 clones, 75% to 90% of them present only once. The sample taken for sequencing was peripheral blood. All receptors come from a human donor in a cohort sampled during active COVID-19.

V usage is TRBV7-9 and J usage is TRBJ2-1; D remains ambiguous. The CDR3 is 11 residues long. The V end lost 6 bases, the J end lost 4 bases, and 4 bases lay between the germline ends. Germline values: CDR1 SEHNR, CDR2 FQNEAQ (reference sequence). The CDR3, as DNA: TGTGCCAGCAGTGAGTACAATGAGCAGTTCTTC. Translating gives CASSEYNEQFF.

The V call is TRBV5-5, the J call TRBJ1-1; 7 bases align to TRBD1. The CDR3 runs to 16 residues. Unmatched junction bases numbered 9, after V lost 0 bases and J lost 4 bases. Germline values: CDR1 SGHKS, CDR2 YYEKEE (reference sequence). For the CDR3, the DNA is TGTGCCAGCAGCTTGGATCATGGGTCAGGGGGCACTGAAGCTTTCTTT. It codes for CASSLDHGSGGTEAFF.

This clone was counted a single time. The CDR3 loop reads CASRSQGPGELFF. The CDR3 coding sequence is TGTGCCAGCAGATCACAGGGGCCCGGGGAGCTGTTTTTT. The chain uses TRBV6-5 and TRBJ2-2; 7 bases match TRBD1. Germline values: CDR1 MNHEY, CDR2 SVGAGI. The CDR3 extends over 13 amino acids. With V trimmed by 6 bases and J by 6 bases, 4 bases remained unmatched.

The chain is built from TRBV11-2 and TRBJ2-5, with TRBD2 matching over 12 bases. V shed 3 bases and J 3 bases; nucleotides not matched to a gene: 2. The CDR3 covers 15 residues. Germline V CDR1 and CDR2: SGHAT, FQNNGV. The CDR3 here is CASSLGLAGEETQYF. The DNA for the CDR3 is TGTGCCAGCAGCTTGGGACTAGCGGGTGAAGAGACCCAGTACTTC.

V and J are TRBV7-9 and TRBJ2-5, with a weak D call TRBD2 (6 bases). Trimming shortened V by 0 bases and J by 6 bases, and 14 bases separated the two germline ends. The CDR3 length is 15 residues. The germline V gene encodes CDR1 SEHNR and CDR2 FQNEAQ (reference sequence). CDR3 in DNA: TGTGCCAGCAGCTTAGCCGGGGGTAGAGTGAAGACCCAGTACTTC. Encoded protein: CASSLAGGRVKTQYF.

This sequence joins TRBV6-6 and TRBJ2-7; D call uncertain. The length of the CDR3 is 13 residues. V lost 4 bases and J 0 bases, leaving 7 bases between the germline ends. Germline V gene sequence: CDR1 MNHNY, CDR2 SVGAGI (reference sequence). The CDR3 region is CASSSTSSYEQYF. For the CDR3, the DNA is TGTGCCAGCAGTTCTACCTCCTCCTACGAGCAGTACTTC.

As concerns this clone: Additional DNA sequences in this sample encode the identical CDR3. This chain joins TRBV6-5 and TRBJ1-1; 8 positions match TRBD1. This CDR3 has 14 amino acids. J was trimmed by 1 base and V by 6 bases; bases with no gene match: 4. The V gene's germline CDR1 is MNHEY and CDR2 SVGAGI. CDR3 nucleotides: TGTGCCAGCAGACTACAGGGGGGGAACACTGAAGCTTTCTTT. Translated: CASRLQGGNTEAFF.

The gene calls are TRBV12-5 and TRBJ1-1; maybe TRBD1 (5 bases). There are 14 residues in the CDR3. Germline CDR1 LGHNT, CDR2 FRNRAP. The V end was cut by 6 bases, the J end by 1 base, with 12 bases between. CDR3 sequence reads: CASGPGGENTEAFF. The CDR3 nucleotides are TGTGCTAGTGGGCCCGGGGGGGAGAACACTGAAGCTTTCTTT.

The rearrangement links TRBV9 to TRBJ1-3; the D gene is possibly TRBD1 (6 bases). V was cut by 0 bases and J by 2 bases, with 6 bases left in between. The length of the CDR3 is 14 residues. Germline-derived CDR1 and CDR2 are SGDLS and YYNGEE. The CDR3 nucleotides read TGTGCCAGCAGCGTAGAGGGGGCTGGAAACACCATATATTTT. Amino acid sequence: CASSVEGAGNTIYF.

The J gene is TRBJ2-3, the V gene TRBV7-8; D unclear. The V gene lost 3 bases and the J gene lost 0 bases, with 10 bases spanning the gap. The CDR3 consists of 15 residues. CDR1 SGHVS and CDR2 FQNEAQ come from the germline V gene. This CDR3 is CASSFLKTSTDTQYF. The CDR3 coding sequence is TGTGCCAGCAGCTTTCTCAAGACTAGCACAGATACGCAGTATTTT.

This chain joins TRBV27 and TRBJ2-7, with TRBD2 identical over 10 bases. The CDR3 loop spans 15 amino acids. Germline CDR1 is MNHEY and CDR2 is SMNVEV (reference sequence). V shed 8 bases and J 7 bases; nucleotides not matched to a gene: 14. Here the CDR3 DNA reads TGTGCCAGCGGACCCAAAGCGGGGGGGCCGCGAGAGCAGTACTTC. Translated: CASGPKAGGPREQYF.

This chain links TRBV7-9 with TRBJ2-3, with D uncertain. CDR1 is SEHNR, CDR2 FQNEAQ, per germline (reference sequence). This CDR3 contains 13 residues. V lost 3 bases, J lost 6 bases, and 10 bases lay in between. The CDR3: CASSFLFSDTQYF. The CDR3 bases are TGTGCCAGCAGCTTCCTTTTTTCCGATACGCAGTATTTT.

The chain recombines TRBV7-9 with TRBJ2-3, with a weak D call TRBD1 (5 bases). The CDR3 consists of 13 residues. CDR1 and CDR2 (germline): SEHNR, FQNEAQ (reference sequence). V was trimmed by 2 bases and J by 5 bases, leaving 8 bases between them. CDR3 DNA sequence: TGTGCCAGCAGCTTACTGCAGGGAGATACGCAGTATTTT. Translating it yields CASSLLQGDTQYF.

V is TRBV30 and J is TRBJ2-5; a possible D gene is TRBD2 (7 bases). The V gene's germline CDR1 is GTSNPN and CDR2 SVGIG (reference sequence). The V end lost 3 bases, the J end lost 5 bases, and 16 bases lay between the germline ends. The CDR3 consists of 14 residues. The CDR3, as DNA: TGTGCCTGGAGCGGTCGGGGGGCGGAGGAGACCCAGTACTTC. Its translation is CAWSGRGAEETQYF.

The rearrangement joins TRBV7-9 to TRBJ2-1; TRBD1 matches at 8 bases. This CDR3 spans 15 amino acids. Losses at the gene ends were 6 bases for V and 4 bases for J; bases not matched to a gene: 8. The germline V gene encodes CDR1 SEHNR and CDR2 FQNEAQ (reference sequence). Here the CDR3 reads CASRDRDRLYNEQFF. The CDR3, as DNA: TGTGCCAGCAGGGACCGGGACAGGTTATACAATGAGCAGTTCTTC. Combining the CDR3 with reference TRBV7-9 and TRBJ2-1 gives the whole variable domain DTGVSQNPRHKITKRGQNVTFRCDPISEHNRLYWYRQTLGQGPEFLTYFQNEAQLEKSRLLSDRFSAERPKGSFSTLEIQRTEQGDSAMYLCASRDRDRLYNEQFFGPGTRLTVL.

The chain has TRBV7-9 and TRBJ2-7, with 8 nucleotides matching TRBD2. The germline V gene has CDR1 SEHNR and CDR2 FQNEAQ (reference sequence). The trim removed 3 bases at V and 5 bases at J, leaving 6 bases unmatched. CDR3 length: 14 residues. The CDR3 region is CASSLMGGRNEQYV. The CDR3 DNA is TGTGCCAGCAGCTTGATGGGCGGGAGGAACGAGCAGTACGTC.

The rearrangement links TRBV3-1 (or the pseudogene TRBV3-2) to TRBJ2-1; 8 positions match TRBD2. The CDR3 is 18 residues long. Looked up from germline, CDR1 is LGHDT and CDR2 is YNNKEL (reference sequence). Trimming took 0 bases from V and 3 from J; bases not matched to a gene: 10. The CDR3 region is CASSQDNRGLVGYNEQFF. The CDR3 DNA is TGTGCCAGCAGCCAAGATAATAGGGGACTAGTGGGCTACAATGAGCAGTTCTTC.